These T cell receptor beta chains were read from a single sample in a study of OX40 agonist ivuxolimab in advanced cancers. Here immunoSEQ multiplex PCR was the method, and the copy in TCRdb shows in-frame clones only, minus some. The repertoire holds 13,000 or so clones, about 80% seen once, with over 20% in the top ten. Sequencing was performed on CD4+ or CD8+ T cells sorted from blood, taken in a trial of the OX40 agonist ivuxolimab. The receptors were gathered from an adult with an advanced solid tumor such as melanoma, head and neck, liver or kidney cancer. The CDR3 runs from the conserved cysteine through the conserved F or W. D genes are given only for firm matches. The size entry is marked missing in some rows and otherwise reads once, few, many or a size class.

J gene: TRBJ2-1
D gene: .
V gene: TRBV27
clone size: .
CDR3 DNA: TGTGCCACCTCTCGGGGTACCTACAATGAGCAGTTCTTC
CDR3 protein: CATSRGTYNEQFF

J gene: TRBJ1-1
D gene: .
V gene: TRBV2
clone size: medium-sized
CDR3 DNA: TGTGCCAGCGAGCCCCCGGGGTCTCGGGGCACTGAAGCTTTCTTT
CDR3 protein: CASEPPGSRGTEAFF

J gene: TRBJ2-1
D gene: .
V gene: TRBV14
clone size: once
CDR3 DNA: TGTGCCAGCAGCCAAGATCGATTCCGGGACCGAAGCTACAATGAGCAGTTCTTC
CDR3 protein: CASSQDRFRDRSYNEQFF

J gene: TRBJ1-2
D gene: TRBD1
V gene: TRBV7-9
clone size: .
CDR3 DNA: TGTGCCAGCAGCCCTACTGACAGGGGGCCAGGCTACACCTTC
CDR3 protein: CASSPTDRGPGYTF

J gene: TRBJ2-1
D gene: .
V gene: TRBV6-6
clone size: .
CDR3 DNA: TGTGCCAGCAGTTACTTGAGGAACAATGAGCAGTTCTTC
CDR3 protein: CASSYLRNNEQFF

J gene: TRBJ1-2
D gene: .
V gene: TRBV29-1
clone size: .
CDR3 DNA: TGCAGCGTTGAGGGGGCTCCGGATGGCTACACCTTC
CDR3 protein: CSVEGAPDGYTF

J gene: TRBJ2-5
D gene: TRBD2
V gene: TRBV7-2
clone size: .
CDR3 DNA: TGTGCCAGCAGCTTAGCACTAGCGGCCTGGGAGACCCAGTACTTC
CDR3 protein: CASSLALAAWETQYF

J gene: TRBJ2-5
D gene: .
V gene: TRBV27
clone size: once
CDR3 DNA: TGTGCCAGCAGTCCTAGGGGGATGAAAGAGACCCAGTACTTC
CDR3 protein: CASSPRGMKETQYF

J gene: TRBJ2-3
D gene: .
V gene: TRBV6-1
clone size: .
CDR3 DNA: TGTGCCAGCGCTCGAGTGGGGGCTTACACAGATACGCAGTATTTT
CDR3 protein: CASARVGAYTDTQYF

J gene: TRBJ2-7
D gene: .
V gene: TRBV6-6
clone size: once
CDR3 DNA: TGTGCCAGCAGTCACTCCTACGAGCAGTACTTC
CDR3 protein: CASSHSYEQYF

J gene: TRBJ1-5
D gene: TRBD1
V gene: TRBV19
clone size: .
CDR3 DNA: TGTGCCAGTAGTATACAGGGGGCGCGAAATCAGCCCCAGCATTTT
CDR3 protein: CASSIQGARNQPQHF

J gene: TRBJ1-4
D gene: TRBD1
V gene: TRBV7-2
clone size: .
CDR3 DNA: TGTGCCAGCAGCCCTCGGACAGGGGTTGGGAGTGAAAAACTGTTTTTT
CDR3 protein: CASSPRTGVGSEKLFF

J gene: TRBJ2-7
D gene: .
V gene: TRBV5-1
clone size: few
CDR3 DNA: TGCGCCAGCAGCCAGACCAATACCTACGAGCAGTACTTC
CDR3 protein: CASSQTNTYEQYF

J gene: TRBJ1-5
D gene: .
V gene: TRBV6-5
clone size: .
CDR3 DNA: TGTGCCAGCAGTAACAGGAATCAGCCCCAGCATTTT
CDR3 protein: CASSNRNQPQHF

J gene: TRBJ1-2
D gene: .
V gene: TRBV19
clone size: .
CDR3 DNA: TGTGCCAGTAGTATGATCGGCCTAGGGTATGGCTACACCTTC
CDR3 protein: CASSMIGLGYGYTF

J gene: TRBJ2-2
D gene: .
V gene: TRBV9
clone size: .
CDR3 DNA: TGTGCCAGCAGCGTACGATTGGGGGCGGTCGGGGAGCTGTTTTTT
CDR3 protein: CASSVRLGAVGELFF

J gene: TRBJ1-1
D gene: .
V gene: TRBV6-5
clone size: .
CDR3 DNA: TGTGCCAGCAGTTACTCTACCACTGAAGCTTTCTTT
CDR3 protein: CASSYSTTEAFF

J gene: TRBJ1-6
D gene: .
V gene: TRBV25-1
clone size: .
CDR3 DNA: TGTGCCAGCAATTTTTGGGGCGATTCACCCCTCCACTTT
CDR3 protein: CASNFWGDSPLHF

J gene: TRBJ2-7
D gene: TRBD1
V gene: TRBV7-9
clone size: .
CDR3 DNA: TGTGCCAGCACCAATGGGACAGGGAACTACGAGCAGTACTTC
CDR3 protein: CASTNGTGNYEQYF

J gene: TRBJ2-2
D gene: TRBD2
V gene: TRBV9
clone size: once
CDR3 DNA: TGTGCCAGCAGCATCCCCGGGACTATCGCGAACACCGGGGAGCTGTTTTTT
CDR3 protein: CASSIPGTIANTGELFF

J gene: TRBJ2-1
D gene: .
V gene: TRBV25-1
clone size: .
CDR3 DNA: TGTGCCAGCAGTGAAGGACATGGACAGTACTCCGAGCAGTTCTTC
CDR3 protein: CASSEGHGQYSEQFF

J gene: TRBJ2-1
D gene: TRBD2
V gene: TRBV28
clone size: .
CDR3 DNA: TGTGCCAGCAGTTTACTAGCGGGAGGATCCTACAATGAGCAGTTCTTC
CDR3 protein: CASSLLAGGSYNEQFF

J gene: TRBJ2-7
D gene: TRBD1
V gene: TRBV19
clone size: .
CDR3 DNA: TGTGCCAGTAGTATGAGGGACAGTAGCTCCTACGAGCAGTACTTC
CDR3 protein: CASSMRDSSSYEQYF

J gene: TRBJ2-2
D gene: TRBD1
V gene: TRBV5-5
clone size: medium-sized
CDR3 DNA: TGTGCCAGCAGCACAGGGACAGCCACCGGGGAGCTGTTTTTT
CDR3 protein: CASSTGTATGELFF

J gene: TRBJ1-1
D gene: .
V gene: TRBV25-1
clone size: .
CDR3 DNA: TGTGCCAGCAGTGAATTTTGGGCGGGTGAAGCTTTCTTT
CDR3 protein: CASSEFWAGEAFF

J gene: TRBJ2-7
D gene: TRBD1
V gene: TRBV6-5
clone size: .
CDR3 DNA: TGTGCCAGCAGTTATTCGCGGACAGGGGGGAGCGAGCAGTACTTC
CDR3 protein: CASSYSRTGGSEQYF

J gene: TRBJ2-1
D gene: .
V gene: TRBV6-4
clone size: .
CDR3 DNA: TGTGCCAGCAGTGACTCGACCCGGGCGTGGAAGTTCTTC
CDR3 protein: CASSDSTRAWKFF

J gene: TRBJ2-7
D gene: .
V gene: TRBV29-1
clone size: .
CDR3 DNA: TGCAGCGTTGAAATTTCGGGGTTCTACGAGCAGTACTTC
CDR3 protein: CSVEISGFYEQYF

J gene: TRBJ2-7
D gene: .
V gene: TRBV19
clone size: .
CDR3 DNA: TGTGCCAGTAGTATTGCCGGGCTAGCTTTCGACGAGCAGTACTTC
CDR3 protein: CASSIAGLAFDEQYF

J gene: TRBJ1-2
D gene: .
V gene: TRBV4-1
clone size: .
CDR3 DNA: TGCGCCAGCAGCCAAGATGTGCAACGATACTATGGCTACACCTTC
CDR3 protein: CASSQDVQRYYGYTF

J gene: TRBJ2-5
D gene: .
V gene: TRBV7-9
clone size: .
CDR3 DNA: TGTGCCAGCAGAGACTATCAAGAGACCCAGTACTTC
CDR3 protein: CASRDYQETQYF